This section outlines one T cell receptor (beta chain) sequence together with its context. Its specificity is unknown. This sample was taken from a study of cytomegalovirus exposure and HLA in healthy donors. The study, taken as a whole, reports: Because they were indistinguishable, some V segments, including TRBV6-2 and TRBV6-3, were excluded. A cluster of highly shared sequence variants was likely a sequencing artifact. With high specificity and sensitivity, the classifier reportedly diagnosed cytomegalovirus status.

V was clipped by 5 bases and J by 5 bases; unmatched bases: 10. The germline CDR1 and CDR2 sequences are SGHTA and FQGTGA. The CDR3 runs 16 residues. The PCR made use of 60 Vbeta and 13 Jbeta primers. Only in-frame clones appear in the TCRdb table, and some are missing; sequencing was by immunoSEQ multiplex PCR. The table includes 140,000 to 150,000 clones, around 80% detected once. This sequence was found in a female donor in good health and CMV-seronegative. V gene TRBV7-3 combines with J gene TRBJ2-2; TRBD1 matches at 8 bases. Sample: PBMCs. CDR3 amino acids: CASSATRTGKTGELFF. In nucleotides, the CDR3 is TGTGCCAGCAGCGCCACGAGGACAGGGAAAACCGGGGAGCTGTTTTTT.